This T cell receptor (beta chain) was documented in a study of blood T cell repertoires in COVID-19. Measured with immunoSEQ multiplex PCR; TCRdb has only the in-frame clones, and not every one. The sample lists fewer than 300,000 clones, 80% to 90% occurring once. Resolution of symptoms, clearance, or two negative PCRs was present in recovered Cohort 3 donors. Germline V CDR1 and CDR2: SGHTS, YDEGEE. The junction had 11 bases not matched to a gene; V was cut back by 5 bases and J by 1 base. The CDR3 covers 17 residues. The gene calls are TRBV5-8 and TRBJ2-4; 8 bases fit TRBD2. What was sequenced was PBMCs or T cells enriched from blood (not recorded which). This receptor was obtained from a woman in her 30s who had recovered from COVID-19. In DNA, the CDR3 is TGTGCCAGCAGGGATTTCGGGAGGGCCCGGGCCAAAAACATTCAGTACTTC. Residues: CASRDFGRARAKNIQYF. The whole variable domain, filled in from reference TRBV5-8 and TRBJ2-4, reads EAGVTQSPTHLIKTRGQQATLRCSPISGHTSVYWYQQALGLGLQFLLWYDEGEERNRGNFPPRFSGRQFPNYSSELNVNALELEDSALYLCASRDFGRARAKNIQYFGAGTRLSVL.